This T cell receptor (beta chain) appears in the sequencing data of a study of T-cell reconstitution after alpha-beta-depleted transplantation in children. Study results and limitations: Newly generated T cells supplied most T-cell counts and diversity one year post-transplant.

Germline V gene data show CDR1 as SGHTA and CDR2 as FQGNSA. Trimming took 0 bases from V and 6 from J; bases not matched to a gene: 5. CDR3 size: 17 residues. A TCRbeta library incorporating unique molecular identifiers was prepared. One entry per CDR3 protein results from TCRdb running MiXCR on the PCR reads. The repertoire includes fewer than 150,000 distinct CDR3 sequences, 9.7% of them detected once, and more than 20% sits in the top ten. This clonotype was recorded many times. Its antigen is as yet unknown. The source is a girl in the first two years of life who had a stem cell transplant for combined immunodeficiency, so the T cells may come from the graft donor. This chain uses TRBV7-2 with TRBJ2-2; TRBD2 matches 12 bases. Sequenced here: PBMCs, mostly from graft donor cells, sampled 180 days after TCRalphabeta/CD19-depleted stem cell transplant. CDR3 sequence: CASSLAPTSGSAGELFF. The CDR3 DNA reads as TGTGCCAGCAGCTTAGCCCCGACTAGCGGGAGCGCCGGGGAGCTGTTTTTT. Full variable domain (missing parts from reference TRBV7-2 and TRBJ2-2): GAGVSQSPSNKVTEKGKDVELRCDPISGHTALYWYRQSLGQGLEFLIYFQGNSAPDKSGLPSDRFSAERTGGSVSTLTIQRTQQEDSAVYLCASSLAPTSGSAGELFFGEGSRLTVL.